The 27 T cell receptor beta chains given below trace back to one sample, sequenced in a study of cytomegalovirus exposure and HLA in healthy donors. PCR employed 60 Vbeta and 13 Jbeta primers. The method was immunoSEQ multiplex PCR; TCRdb's version includes in-frame clones alone and lacks a portion of them. The sample records about 190,000 clones, over 70% being singletons. Sequenced material: PBMCs. These TCRs come from a man aged 50 to 60 in good health and CMV-seronegative.

The V call is TRBV25-1, the J call TRBJ1-5; 7 bases map to TRBD1. Trimming at V came to 2 bases and at J to 7 bases, leaving 2 bases not matched to a gene. The CDR3 contains 13 residues. Germline assignment: CDR1 MGHDK and CDR2 SYGVNS. The CDR3 reads CASSEQGGQPQHF. The CDR3 nucleotides are TGTGCCAGCAGTGAACAGGGGGGACAGCCCCAGCATTTT.

V and J are TRBV4-1 and TRBJ2-5; a possible D gene is TRBD2 (6 bases). The CDR3 runs 14 residues. Germline loops: CDR1 MGHRA, CDR2 YSYEKL. V shed 1 base and J shed 7 bases, with 13 bases lying between them. The DNA of the CDR3 is TGCGCCAGCAGCCAAGTCACGGGGGAGTGGACCCAGTACTTC. Its translation: CASSQVTGEWTQYF.

CDR3 DNA sequence: TGTGCCAGTAGTAGAACCTCCCTGGGACAGCTATTAGCGGAAAAACTGTTTTTT. Residues: CASSRTSLGQLLAEKLFF. J is TRBJ1-4 and V is TRBV19; 7 bases agree with TRBD1. The CDR3 is 18 residues long. CDR1 and CDR2 (germline): LNHDA, SQIVND (reference sequence). V shed 4 bases and J 8 bases; nucleotides not matched to a gene: 19.

The V call is TRBV19, the J call TRBJ1-4, with 7 nucleotides matching TRBD1. The ends lost 6 bases at V and 2 bases at J; junction bases unmatched: 3. The germline gives CDR1 LNHDA, CDR2 SQIVND (reference sequence). CDR3 size: 14 residues. The CDR3 DNA is TGTGCCAGTAGCATACAGGGGACTAATGAAAAACTGTTTTTT. Its translation is CASSIQGTNEKLFF.

V usage is TRBV9 and J usage is TRBJ1-6, with unresolved D. From germline, CDR1 is SGDLS and CDR2 YYNGEE. The CDR3 contains 13 residues. The germline V and J ends were trimmed by 4 bases and 6 bases, with 8 bases remaining between them. The CDR3 loop is CASSSAVNSPLHF. The CDR3 nucleotides are TGTGCCAGCAGCTCAGCGGTTAATTCACCCCTCCACTTT.

V and J are TRBV7-9 and TRBJ2-3; a weak D match, TRBD1 (6 bases). Looked up from germline, CDR1 is SEHNR and CDR2 is FQNEAQ (reference sequence). V dropped 5 bases and J dropped 4 bases, with 13 bases sitting between them. The CDR3 is 14 residues long. The CDR3 sequence is CASSPRTAPDTQYF. DNA for the CDR3: TGTGCCAGCAGCCCCCGGACAGCGCCAGATACGCAGTATTTT.

This chain uses TRBV5-5 with TRBJ1-5; tentatively, D is TRBD1 (5 bases). The CDR3 covers 19 residues. The germline V gene encodes CDR1 SGHKS and CDR2 YYEKEE (reference sequence). Trimming left V 0 bases short and J 5 bases short, with 24 bases between. The CDR3 loop reads CASSLGYLDGGAYYQPQHF. DNA of the CDR3: TGTGCCAGCAGCTTGGGCTATCTCGATGGCGGGGCTTATTATCAGCCCCAGCATTTT.

The rearrangement joins TRBV2 to TRBJ2-7; 7 bases are a match to TRBD1. From germline, CDR1 is SNHLY and CDR2 FYNNEI. J was trimmed by 1 base and V by 7 bases; bases with no gene match: 10. There are 15 residues in the CDR3. The CDR3 bases are TGTGCCAGCAACGGACAACAGGGGCCATCCTACGAGCAGTACTTC. It encodes CASNGQQGPSYEQYF.

The sample holds one count of this clone. The chain combines TRBV2 with TRBJ2-7; D is possibly TRBD2 (5 bases). The CDR3 is 11 amino acids. Germline V lookup: CDR1 SNHLY, CDR2 FYNNEI. V lost 11 bases and J lost 9, with 17 bases in between. In DNA form, the CDR3 reads TGTGCCGGTCGGGATTTTTTCGGGCAGTACTTC. It yields the protein CAGRDFFGQYF.

This rearrangement joins TRBV6-5 to TRBJ1-6; D is possibly TRBD1 (6 bases). CDR3 length equals 13 residues. V was pared by 6 bases and J by 9 bases, with 12 bases between. The germline V gene encodes CDR1 MNHEY and CDR2 SVGAGI. CDR3 protein: CASRPPGVSPLHF. CDR3 nucleotides: TGTGCCAGCAGGCCACCAGGGGTTTCACCCCTCCACTTT.

The rearrangement joins TRBV10-3 to TRBJ1-2; TRBD1 is a possible D gene (5 bases). The CDR3 sequence is 13 residues long. CDR1 and CDR2 from the germline V gene are ENHRY and SYGVKD. With 8 bases removed from V and 4 bases from J, the gap between germline ends came to 14 bases. The chain's CDR3 is CAIGRQGSYGYTF. The CDR3 DNA follows: TGTGCCATCGGGCGGCAGGGCTCCTATGGCTACACCTTC.

The chain combines TRBV7-2 with TRBJ1-6; D is perhaps TRBD1 (5 bases). The CDR3 loop spans 16 amino acids. V dropped 1 base and J dropped 8 bases, with 15 bases sitting between them. The germline CDR1 and CDR2 sequences are SGHTA and FQGNSA. The CDR3 protein is CASSLDPWPGYSPLHF. The CDR3 nucleotides are TGTGCCAGCAGCTTAGACCCCTGGCCAGGGTATTCACCCCTCCACTTT.

This clone occurred once. V gene TRBV19 combines with J gene TRBJ1-2; TRBD1 matches at 8 bases. CDR3 length: 15 residues. CDR1 and CDR2 (germline): LNHDA, SQIVND (reference sequence). V shed 2 bases, J shed 4 bases, and the junction held 6 bases outside the gene matches. The CDR3 loop is CASSIFGQGLYGYTF. The CDR3 DNA follows: TGTGCCAGTAGTATATTCGGACAGGGACTCTATGGCTACACCTTC.

The chain carries TRBV5-1 and TRBJ2-2; perhaps TRBD1 as D (6 bases). Germline CDR1 and CDR2: SGHRS and YFSETQ. Trimming pared 4 bases from V and 2 bases from J, leaving 18 bases between. The CDR3 sequence is 17 residues long. The CDR3 DNA follows: TGCGCCAGCAGCCCACCCTTACAGGGATCCAACACCGGGGAGCTGTTTTTT. It yields the protein CASSPPLQGSNTGELFF.

This clone was detected a few times. V is TRBV7-2 and J is TRBJ2-5; D remains unclear. CDR3 length: 13 amino acids. CDR1 is SGHTA and CDR2 is FQGNSA in the germline V gene. V gave up 5 bases and J gave up 7 bases, with 14 bases separating them. In DNA form, the CDR3 reads TGTGCCAGCAGCACTGGGCCCGATCGGACCCAGTACTTC. Amino acid sequence: CASSTGPDRTQYF.

This sequence joins TRBV7-2 and TRBJ2-1; possibly TRBD1 for D (5 bases). V shed 1 base and J shed 0 bases, with 7 bases lying between them. Germline lookup yields CDR1 SGHTA and CDR2 FQGNSA. CDR3 length: 15 amino acids. The CDR3 DNA is TGTGCCAGCAGCTTAGACAGGCTCTCCTACAATGAGCAGTTCTTC. Translated, it gives CASSLDRLSYNEQFF.

The chain combines TRBV2 with TRBJ2-5, with 7 nucleotides matching TRBD2. Germline V gene lookup returns CDR1 SNHLY and CDR2 FYNNEI. V trimming: 6 bases; J trimming: 5 bases; junction bases outside the gene matches: 9. The CDR3 consists of 14 residues. The CDR3 sequence: CASSLTSFKETQYF. CDR3 DNA: TGTGCCAGCAGCTTGACTAGCTTCAAGGAGACCCAGTACTTC.

The gene calls are TRBV2 and TRBJ2-5, with 7 bases fitting TRBD1. The junction had 15 bases not matched to a gene; V was cut back by 7 bases and J by 7 bases. This CDR3 has 15 residues. Per germline, CDR1 SNHLY and CDR2 FYNNEI. DNA of the CDR3: TGTGCCAGCACTCCCCCCGGGCAGGCAGGGGGGACCCAGTACTTC. Translated, it gives CASTPPGQAGGTQYF. Looking up the rest from reference TRBV2 and TRBJ2-5 gives the full variable domain: EPEVTQTPSHQVTQMGQEVILRCVPISNHLYFYWYRQILGQKVEFLVSFYNNEISEKSEIFDDQFSVERPDGSNFTLKIRSTKLEDSAMYFCASTPPGQAGGTQYFGPGTRLLVL.

The chain carries TRBV5-6 and TRBJ1-5; possibly TRBD1 for D (6 bases). V was shortened by 4 bases and J by 5 bases, with 19 bases between the two germline ends. CDR3 length: 16 amino acids. Germline loops: CDR1 SGHDT, CDR2 YYEEEE. The CDR3 loop is CASSRAARGSDQPQHF. CDR3 nucleotides: TGTGCCAGCAGCCGGGCGGCAAGGGGGAGCGATCAGCCCCAGCATTTT.

This clone came up a few times. The V call is TRBV29-1, the J call TRBJ1-4, with D maybe TRBD1 (6 bases). The CDR3 consists of 12 residues. The germline V gene has CDR1 SQVTM and CDR2 ANQGSEA. The ends were cut back, 4 bases at V and 5 bases at J, with 8 bases in the middle. The CDR3 DNA reads as TGCAGCGTTGTTGGACAGAATGAAAAACTGTTTTTT. This gives the protein CSVVGQNEKLFF.

The rearrangement joins TRBV6-1 to TRBJ2-7; D might be TRBD1 (6 bases). This CDR3 comprises 15 residues. With 4 bases removed from V and 3 bases from J, the gap between germline ends came to 16 bases. In germline, CDR1 is MNHNS, CDR2 SASEGT. CDR3 sequence: CASSVGTTPLYEQYF. CDR3 DNA: TGTGCCAGCAGTGTCGGGACAACCCCACTCTACGAGCAGTACTTC.

CDR3: CASSIRRQPRDSPLHF. The CDR3 nucleotides are TGTGCCAGTAGTATACGGCGACAGCCGAGAGATTCACCCCTCCACTTT. The chain has TRBV19 and TRBJ1-6, with a weak D call TRBD1 (5 bases). The germline V and J ends were trimmed by 2 bases and 8 bases, with 16 bases remaining between them. This CDR3 region has 16 residues. The germline CDR1 and CDR2 sequences are LNHDA and SQIVND (reference sequence).

The V gene is TRBV4-3, the J gene TRBJ1-2; 8 bases are shared with TRBD1. With V trimmed by 5 bases and J by 7 bases, 9 bases remained unmatched. Germline V lookup: CDR1 LGHNA, CDR2 YSLEER. The CDR3 extends over 14 amino acids. CDR3 bases: TGCGCCAGCAGCGTACAAGGACAGGGTAGTGGCTACACCTTC. Translating gives CASSVQGQGSGYTF.

DNA of the CDR3: TGTGCCAGCCGAACCGGGGGACAGCTCACAGATACGCAGTATTTT. Translation gives CASRTGGQLTDTQYF. The chain couples TRBV5-6 to TRBJ2-3, with D possibly matching TRBD1 (7 bases). Trimming shortened V by 7 bases and J by 2 bases, and 17 bases separated the two germline ends. The CDR3 runs 15 residues. CDR1 SGHDT and CDR2 YYEEEE come from the germline V gene.

Written as DNA, the CDR3 is TGTGCCAGCAGCACCCACCCAGAGCGCCTCAATCAGCCCCAGCATTTT. It codes for CASSTHPERLNQPQHF. This chain joins TRBV7-8 and TRBJ1-5; the D is unclear. Germline values: CDR1 SGHVS, CDR2 FQNEAQ. The CDR3 length is 16 residues. Trimming stripped 5 bases from V and 3 bases from J, with 17 bases between.

This clone was found a few times. The J gene is TRBJ1-4, the V gene TRBV5-1; no clear D gene. Germline assignment: CDR1 SGHRS and CDR2 YFSETQ. The CDR3 has 15 residues. Trimming took 4 bases from V and 0 from J, leaving 10 bases between them. CDR3 residues: CASSPLYTTNEKLFF. DNA for the CDR3: TGCGCCAGCAGCCCCCTTTATACAACTAATGAAAAACTGTTTTTT.

V usage is TRBV11-2 and J usage is TRBJ1-6; 8 bases agree with TRBD1. The CDR3 spans 16 residues. Germline V lookup: CDR1 SGHAT, CDR2 FQNNGV. J gave up 0 bases and V 3 bases, and 1 base lay outside the gene matches. The CDR3 region is CASSLTGASYNSPLHF. CDR3 DNA sequence: TGTGCCAGCAGCTTGACAGGGGCCTCCTATAATTCACCCCTCCACTTT.